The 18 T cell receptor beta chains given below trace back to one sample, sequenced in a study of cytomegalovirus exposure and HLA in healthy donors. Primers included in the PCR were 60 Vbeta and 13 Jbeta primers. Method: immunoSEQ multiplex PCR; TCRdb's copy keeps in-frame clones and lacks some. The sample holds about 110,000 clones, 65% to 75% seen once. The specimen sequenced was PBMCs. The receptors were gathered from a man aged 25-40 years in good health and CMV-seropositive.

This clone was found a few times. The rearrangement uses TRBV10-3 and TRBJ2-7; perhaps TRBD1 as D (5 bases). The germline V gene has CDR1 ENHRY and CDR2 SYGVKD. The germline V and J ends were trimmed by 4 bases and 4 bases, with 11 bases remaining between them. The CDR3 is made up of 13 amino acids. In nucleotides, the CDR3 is TGTGCCATCAGTGTACGACAGAATTACGAGCAGTACTTC. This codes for CAISVRQNYEQYF.

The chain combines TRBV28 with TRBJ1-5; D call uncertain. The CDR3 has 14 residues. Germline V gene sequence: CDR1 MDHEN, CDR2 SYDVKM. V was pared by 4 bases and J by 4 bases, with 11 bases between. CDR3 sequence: CASSSNPDNQPQHF. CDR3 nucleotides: TGTGCCAGCAGTTCAAACCCAGATAATCAGCCCCAGCATTTT.

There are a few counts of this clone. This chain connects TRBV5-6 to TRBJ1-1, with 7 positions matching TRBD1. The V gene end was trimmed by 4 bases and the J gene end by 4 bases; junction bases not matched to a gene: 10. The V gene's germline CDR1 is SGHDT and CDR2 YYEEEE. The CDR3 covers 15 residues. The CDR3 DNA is TGTGCCAGCAGCATCTATCAGGGGGGCAGCACTGAAGCTTTCTTT. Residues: CASSIYQGGSTEAFF.

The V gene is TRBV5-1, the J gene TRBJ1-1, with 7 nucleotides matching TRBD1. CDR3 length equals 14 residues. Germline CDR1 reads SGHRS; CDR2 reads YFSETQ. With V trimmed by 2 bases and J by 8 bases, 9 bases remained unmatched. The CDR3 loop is CASSFVGTASEAFF. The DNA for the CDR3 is TGCGCCAGCAGCTTTGTGGGGACAGCTAGCGAAGCTTTCTTT.

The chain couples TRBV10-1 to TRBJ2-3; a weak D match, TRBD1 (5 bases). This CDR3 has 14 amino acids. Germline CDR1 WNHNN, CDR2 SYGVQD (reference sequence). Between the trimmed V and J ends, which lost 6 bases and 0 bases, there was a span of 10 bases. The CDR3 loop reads CASRGPMSTDTQYF. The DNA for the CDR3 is TGCGCCAGCAGGGGGCCAATGAGCACAGATACGCAGTATTTT.

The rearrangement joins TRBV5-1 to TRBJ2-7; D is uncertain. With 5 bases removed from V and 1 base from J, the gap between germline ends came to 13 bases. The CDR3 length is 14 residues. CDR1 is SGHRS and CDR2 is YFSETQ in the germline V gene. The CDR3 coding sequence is TGCGCCAGCAGGGCGGAAGTGGTATCCTACGAGCAGTACTTC. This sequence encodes CASRAEVVSYEQYF.

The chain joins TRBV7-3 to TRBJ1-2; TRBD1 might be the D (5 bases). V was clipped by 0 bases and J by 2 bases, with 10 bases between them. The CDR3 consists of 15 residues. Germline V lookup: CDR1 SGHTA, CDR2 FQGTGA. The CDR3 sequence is CASSLTPQGNYGYTF. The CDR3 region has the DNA TGTGCCAGCAGCTTAACCCCCCAGGGAAACTATGGCTACACCTTC. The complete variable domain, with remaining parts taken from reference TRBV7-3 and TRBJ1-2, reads GAGVSQTPSNKVTEKGKYVELRCDPISGHTALYWYRQSLGQGPEFLIYFQGTGAADDSGLPNDRFFAVRPEGSVSTLKIQRTERGDSAVYLCASSLTPQGNYGYTFGSGTRLTVV.

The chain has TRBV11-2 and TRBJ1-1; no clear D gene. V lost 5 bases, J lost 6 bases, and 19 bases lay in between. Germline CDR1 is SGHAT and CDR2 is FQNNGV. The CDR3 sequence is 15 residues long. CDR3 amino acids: CASSAWSLRGAEAFF. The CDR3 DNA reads TGTGCCAGCAGCGCCTGGTCGCTTCGGGGTGCTGAAGCTTTCTTT.

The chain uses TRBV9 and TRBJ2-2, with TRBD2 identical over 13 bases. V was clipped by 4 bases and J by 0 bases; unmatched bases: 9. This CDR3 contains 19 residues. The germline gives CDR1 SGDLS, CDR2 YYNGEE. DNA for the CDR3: TGTGCCAGCAGCCCCACCCGGACTAGCGGGGGACCGAACACCGGGGAGCTGTTTTTT. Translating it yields CASSPTRTSGGPNTGELFF. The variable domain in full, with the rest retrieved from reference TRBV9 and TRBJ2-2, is DSGVTQTPKHLITATGQRVTLRCSPRSGDLSVYWYQQSLDQGLQFLIQYYNGEERAKGNILERFSAQQFPDLHSELNLSSLELGDSALYFCASSPTRTSGGPNTGELFFGEGSRLTVL.

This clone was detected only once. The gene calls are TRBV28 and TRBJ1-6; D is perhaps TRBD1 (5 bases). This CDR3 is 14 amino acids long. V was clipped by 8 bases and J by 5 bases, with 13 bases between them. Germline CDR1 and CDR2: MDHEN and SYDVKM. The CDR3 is CASCGGRNNSPLHF. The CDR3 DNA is TGTGCCAGCTGCGGGGGTCGGAATAATTCACCCCTCCACTTT.

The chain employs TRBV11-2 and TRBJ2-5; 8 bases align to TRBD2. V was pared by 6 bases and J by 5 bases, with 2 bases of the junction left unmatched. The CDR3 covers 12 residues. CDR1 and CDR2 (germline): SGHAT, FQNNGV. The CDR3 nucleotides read TGTGCCAGCAGTTCGGGGGGGGAGACCCAGTACTTC. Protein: CASSSGGETQYF.

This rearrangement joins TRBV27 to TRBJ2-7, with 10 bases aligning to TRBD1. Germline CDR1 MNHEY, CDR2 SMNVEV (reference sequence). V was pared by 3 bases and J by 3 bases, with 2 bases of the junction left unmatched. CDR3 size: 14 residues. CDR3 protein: CASSLGTGVYEQYF. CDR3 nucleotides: TGTGCCAGCAGTTTGGGGACAGGGGTCTACGAGCAGTACTTC.

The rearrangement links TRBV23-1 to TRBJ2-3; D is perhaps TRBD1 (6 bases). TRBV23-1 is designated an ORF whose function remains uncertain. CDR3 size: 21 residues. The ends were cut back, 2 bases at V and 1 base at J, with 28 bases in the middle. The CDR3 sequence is CASSQSDRPYPSLPRTDTQYF. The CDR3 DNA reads TGCGCCAGCAGTCAAAGTGACAGGCCCTATCCCTCCCTCCCCCGCACAGATACGCAGTATTTT.

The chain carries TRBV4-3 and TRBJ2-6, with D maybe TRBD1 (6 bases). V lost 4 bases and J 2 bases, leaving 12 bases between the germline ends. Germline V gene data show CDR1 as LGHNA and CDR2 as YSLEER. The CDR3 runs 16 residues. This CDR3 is CASSLLRGTGANVLTF. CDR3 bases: TGCGCCAGCAGCCTTCTTAGGGGGACTGGGGCCAACGTCCTGACTTTC.

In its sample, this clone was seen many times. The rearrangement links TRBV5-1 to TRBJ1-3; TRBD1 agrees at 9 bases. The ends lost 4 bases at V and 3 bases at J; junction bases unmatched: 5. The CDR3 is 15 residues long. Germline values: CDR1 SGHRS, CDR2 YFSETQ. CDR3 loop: CASSPGTGFGNTIYF. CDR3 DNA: TGCGCCAGCAGCCCCGGGACAGGGTTTGGAAACACCATATATTTT.

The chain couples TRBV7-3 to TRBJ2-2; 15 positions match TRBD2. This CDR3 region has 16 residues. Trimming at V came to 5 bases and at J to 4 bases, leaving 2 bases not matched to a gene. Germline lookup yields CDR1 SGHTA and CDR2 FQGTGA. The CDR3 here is CASSQGLAGGTGELFF. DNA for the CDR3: TGTGCCAGCAGCCAGGGACTAGCGGGGGGCACCGGGGAGCTGTTTTTT.

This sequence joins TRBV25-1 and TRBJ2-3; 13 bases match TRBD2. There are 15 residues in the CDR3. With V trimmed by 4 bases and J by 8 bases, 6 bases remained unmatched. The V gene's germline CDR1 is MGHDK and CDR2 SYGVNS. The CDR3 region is CASSVGTSGASTQYF. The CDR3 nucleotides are TGTGCCAGCAGTGTTGGGACTAGCGGGGCCAGTACGCAGTATTTT.

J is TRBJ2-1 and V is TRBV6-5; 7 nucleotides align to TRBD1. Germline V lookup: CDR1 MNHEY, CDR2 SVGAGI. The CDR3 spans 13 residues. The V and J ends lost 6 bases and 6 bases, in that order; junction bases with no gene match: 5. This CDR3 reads CASRDGTANEQFF. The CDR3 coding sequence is TGTGCCAGCAGAGACGGGACAGCCAATGAGCAGTTCTTC.